This T cell receptor beta chain was identified in a study of blood T cell repertoires in COVID-19. Study background: From T cells, B-cell-depleted T cells, or PBMCs came the material, which was cDNA or gDNA.

Authors' methods: Reference gene primer amplification gave estimated nucleated cell counts. The protocol was immunoSEQ multiplex PCR, while the TCRdb copy is restricted to in-frame clones and leaves out a portion. The D gene and trimming were derived from the DNA, and the V and J assignments and clone size from that table. The sample has roughly 200,000 clones; about 86% are singletons. This CDR3 has 15 amino acids. V was trimmed by 0 bases and J by 4 bases, leaving 10 bases between them. Germline CDR1 is SGDLS and CDR2 is YYNGEE. Residents of around 24 US areas, aged roughly 18 to 89 years, made up the participants.

Sequencing was carried out using PBMCs or T cells enriched from blood (not recorded which). The receptor comes from a middle-aged woman with acute COVID-19. The rearrangement uses TRBV9 and TRBJ2-2, with TRBD2 as a possible D gene (6 bases). The CDR3 protein is CASSVGGLGTGELFF. The CDR3 nucleotides are TGTGCCAGCAGCGTAGGGGGACTGGGCACCGGGGAGCTGTTTTTT.